The T cell receptor beta chain described here comes from a study of control samples from healthy donors and cancer patients (TCRdb year 2020). The CDR3 contains 14 residues, cysteine and phenylalanine counted. The retained sequence is limited to the CDR3, 42 bases, with the frame set at the first base. The germline V gene specifies MDHEN as CDR1 and SYDVKM as CDR2. V and J are trimmed by 3 bases and 6 bases, and the gene matches miss 3 bases of the junction. The library was made by the immunoSEQ multiplex PCR assay. Not all clones reach the TCRdb copy of this immuneACCESS table, which keeps in-frame sequences only. Checked studies attribute under half of the gap to unresolved V genes and leave the rest unexplained. For this sample the table gives almost 85,000 clones, of which about 94% were detected only once. The leading ten clones occupy around 4.5% of the sample. About this clone itself: This receptor's antigen is unknown. No base quality information exists; no much larger clone differs at one position.

Sample: blood. The receptor's source is a woman under 30 in good health. The chain is made from TRBV28 and TRBJ2-1; TRBD2 aligns with 9 central bases. CDR3 region: CASSLAGGPNEQFF. The base sequence is TGTGCCAGCAGTTTGGCGGGGGGGCCCAATGAGCAGTTCTTC.